This entry features one T cell receptor beta chain sequence. Antigen unknown. Trimming shortened V by 3 bases and J by 2 bases, and 7 bases separated the two germline ends. The CDR3 has 13 residues. CDR1 SNHLY and CDR2 FYNNEI come from the germline V gene. This record comes from a study of vaccination and CD4 T cells after COVID-19. Study-level background: Post-vaccine specimens were obtained a median around 79 days after dose two (range 14 to 241).

Treatment meaning: approximately nine-day PBMC culture with coronavirus spike peptide pools or control peptides (ViraFEST assay). CD4+ T lymphocytes from the unexposed donor were collected before the COVID-19 pandemic (2011-2018). At days 3 and 7, half the medium was exchanged for fresh IL-2 medium. After around 10 days of culture, CD4+ T cells were negatively selected. Cultured CD4+ T-cell DNA underwent Oncomine TCR Beta short-read sequencing. From cultured CD4+ T cells, genomic DNA was extracted. TCRdb analysed the PCR reads with MiXCR anew, one entry per CDR3 protein. In the table there are some 3,900 distinct CDR3 sequences, roughly 70% of which are singletons.

V is TRBV2 and J is TRBJ1-1; no reliable D call. The sequenced material came from CD4+ T cells from blood, cultured in vitro. This clonotype was obtained from a human donor in good health. The CDR3 DNA sequence: TGTGCCAGCAGTGAGGAACTCAACACTGAAGCTTTCTTT. Residues: CASSEELNTEAFF.